This is a list of T cell receptor beta chains from one sample in a study of T cell responses to AZD1222 COVID-19 vaccine. Only in-frame clones appear in the TCRdb table, and some are missing; sequencing was by immunoSEQ multiplex PCR. The table lists 130,000 to 150,000 clones, 90% to 95% of them singletons, with under 1.5% in the top ten. Sequences were derived from peripheral blood, sampled on day 0 of AZD1222 vaccination. These receptors all come from an adult in good health. Both conserved end residues are part of each CDR3. A D gene is named only where the DNA matches it firmly. Only part of the rows carry a size: once, few, many, or a class if the clone is expanded.

TRBV6-5	-	TRBJ1-2	-	CASSYALGIGGYTF	TGTGCCAGCAGTTACGCTTTGGGGATAGGAGGCTACACCTTC
TRBV6-1	-	TRBJ1-4	TRBD1	CASSELRTGEKLFF	TGTGCCAGCAGTGAACTCCGGACAGGGGAAAAACTGTTTTTT
TRBV10-1	-	TRBJ2-5	TRBD1	CASREQGEETQYF	TGCGCCAGCAGGGAACAGGGGGAAGAGACCCAGTACTTC
TRBV7-8	-	TRBJ1-1	-	CASSLMSEAFF	TGTGCCAGCAGCTTAATGTCTGAAGCTTTCTTT
TRBV12-3/TRBV12-4	-	TRBJ1-2	-	CASSVGGDGYTF	TGTGCCAGCAGCGTCGGGGGGGATGGCTACACCTTC
TRBV4-3	-	TRBJ1-5	-	CASSQGFSTQPQHF	TGCGCCAGCAGCCAAGGGTTCAGTACCCAGCCCCAGCATTTT
TRBV4-2	-	TRBJ1-5	-	CASSQESREPQHF	TGTGCCAGCAGCCAAGAAAGCCGCGAACCCCAGCATTTT
TRBV4-3	-	TRBJ2-7	TRBD2	CASSRKKASGISEQYF	TGCGCCAGCAGCCGAAAGAAGGCTAGCGGGATATCCGAGCAGTACTTC
TRBV11-3	few	TRBJ1-2	-	CASSLGGLGYTF	TGTGCCAGCAGCTTAGGGGGACTTGGCTACACCTTC
TRBV4-3	-	TRBJ2-1	TRBD1	CASSHGTAPGNEQFF	TGCGCCAGCAGCCACGGGACAGCCCCAGGCAATGAGCAGTTCTTC
TRBV18	-	TRBJ2-1	-	CASSPGRLHEQFF	TGTGCCAGCTCACCCGGGCGACTGCACGAGCAGTTCTTC
TRBV28	-	TRBJ1-5	-	CASSARGDRPQHF	TGTGCCAGCAGTGCCCGGGGTGACAGGCCCCAGCATTTT
TRBV28	-	TRBJ2-7	TRBD1	CASRLTGGSYEQYF	TGTGCCAGCAGATTGACAGGGGGCTCCTACGAGCAGTACTTC
TRBV4-1	-	TRBJ1-4	-	CASSTGGAVEKLFF	TGCGCCAGCAGCACCGGAGGGGCGGTGGAAAAACTGTTTTTT
TRBV15	once	TRBJ2-7	TRBD1	CATSRDTGVEQYF	TGTGCCACCAGCAGAGATACAGGGGTCGAGCAGTACTTC
TRBV3-1/TRBV3-2	-	TRBJ1-3	-	CASSRLNTIYF	TGTGCCAGCAGCCGCTTAAACACCATATATTTT
TRBV3-1/TRBV3-2	-	TRBJ2-6	-	CASSQRLSSGANVLTF	TGTGCCAGCAGCCAACGACTTAGCTCTGGGGCCAACGTCCTGACTTTC
TRBV19	-	TRBJ1-5	-	CASSIDRDLHQPQHF	TGTGCCAGTAGTATAGACAGGGATCTTCATCAGCCCCAGCATTTT
TRBV11-2	-	TRBJ2-1	-	CASSDLQVYNEQFF	TGTGCCAGCAGCGATCTCCAGGTCTACAATGAGCAGTTCTTC
TRBV14	-	TRBJ2-5	-	CASSHRGPRTSQETQYF	TGTGCCAGCAGCCACAGAGGACCCAGGACCAGTCAAGAGACCCAGTACTTC
TRBV2	-	TRBJ1-3	-	CATGAVEGSGNTIYF	TGTGCCACAGGTGCAGTCGAGGGCTCTGGAAACACCATATATTTT
TRBV11-2	-	TRBJ1-2	-	CASSLDTEYGYTF	TGTGCCAGCAGCTTAGATACAGAGTATGGCTACACCTTC
TRBV28	-	TRBJ1-1	-	CASSLYSQAEAFF	TGTGCCAGCAGTCTTTATTCACAGGCTGAAGCTTTCTTT
TRBV4-3	-	TRBJ2-3	TRBD1	CASSPRQGRMSTDTQYF	TGCGCCAGCAGCCCCCGACAGGGGAGGATGAGCACAGATACGCAGTATTTT